The T cell receptor beta chain under discussion was sequenced for a study of CD8 T cells in Susac syndrome. Overall study context: Blood was drawn from Susac syndrome patients while they were therapy-naive, on corticosteroids, or on intravenous immunoglobulin alone.

Random hexamers were used to reverse transcribe roughly 0.45 to 1 ug of RNA. The authors amplified TCR beta CDR3 across 54 Vbeta and 13 Jbeta using immunoSEQ multiplex PCR. TCRdb redid the calling of the immunoSEQ multiplex PCR reads with MiXCR, one entry per CDR3 protein. The sample consists of about 140,000 distinct CDR3 sequences, roughly 94% of them appearing once. The V gene's germline CDR1 is SGHDN and CDR2 FVKESK. Unmatched junction bases numbered 2, after V lost 0 bases and J lost 6 bases. The CDR3 loop spans 14 amino acids. A note on this clonotype: Antigen: not known.

Study-level findings and limits: CD4+ T cell repertoires in Susac syndrome lacked clonal expansion.

The authors negatively isolated CD8+ and CD4+ T cells and FACS-enriched TEMRA cells. The J gene is TRBJ2-3, the V gene TRBV14, with 8 bases fitting TRBD2. The sequenced sample consisted of CD4+ T cells from PBMCs. The clonotype comes from a human donor with Susac syndrome. CDR3 DNA sequence: TGTGCCAGCAGCCAAGACGGCGGGAGGGATACGCAGTATTTT. Protein product: CASSQDGGRDTQYF.